The sequence of this T cell receptor beta chain was determined in a study of cytomegalovirus exposure and HLA in healthy donors. Study background: The platform used for the 110 or so validation repertoires matched that of the roughly 700 first-cohort repertoires, a later analysis reported. Study-wide results and caveats: The study put 150 or so TCR beta chains on its list as cytomegalovirus-associated.

Details on this clone: Antigen specificity is unknown.

Trimming took 6 bases from V and 0 from J, leaving 8 bases between them. CDR1 and CDR2 from the germline V gene are MNHEY and SMNVEV (reference sequence). This CDR3 region has 13 residues. This table comes from immunoSEQ multiplex PCR, and its TCRdb copy is limited to in-frame clones, with some not included. The sample yields 130,000 to 150,000 clones, about 86% seen once. This sequence was found in a woman aged 18-29 years in good health and CMV-seropositive. The rearrangement joins TRBV27 to TRBJ2-5, with TRBD1 as a possible D gene (6 bases). Sequencing input: PBMCs. CDR3 sequence reads: CASRTGYQETQYF. CDR3 DNA: TGTGCCAGCAGAACAGGGTACCAAGAGACCCAGTACTTC.